This passage covers 24 T cell receptor beta chains from one sample sequenced in a study of shared T cell receptors in the human thymus. Generated by immunoSEQ multiplex PCR, the TCRdb table keeps only in-frame clones and is missing some. The data contain hundreds of thousands of clones, 70% to 90% of them singletons. The data also belong to a second study, concerning human thymus T cells.

The sample consisted of thymocytes. These receptor sequences come from a boy under two years old with a congenital heart defect.

V is TRBV5-6 and J is TRBJ1-2; D not certain. V lost 3 bases and J lost 4, with 10 bases in between. Germline assignment: CDR1 SGHDT and CDR2 YYEEEE. The CDR3 length is 13 residues. In nucleotides, the CDR3 is TGTGCCAGCAGCTCCCCTAGGATCTATGGCTACACCTTC. Its translation: CASSSPRIYGYTF. The full variable domain, completed using reference TRBV5-6 and TRBJ1-2, is DAGVTQSPTHLIKTRGQQVTLRCSPKSGHDTVSWYQQALGQGPQFIFQYYEEEERQRGNFPDRFSGHQFPNYSSELNVNALLLGDSALYLCASSSPRIYGYTFGSGTRLTVV.

This sequence joins TRBV9 and TRBJ2-1, with TRBD2 matching 7 bases. The CDR3 sequence is 15 residues long. V lost 2 bases to trimming and J lost 4 bases; unmatched junction nucleotides: 6. Germline-derived CDR1 and CDR2 are SGDLS and YYNGEE. The DNA for the CDR3 is TGTGCCAGCAGCGTGCGGGGAGGGAAGTACAATGAGCAGTTCTTC. It codes for CASSVRGGKYNEQFF.

V usage is TRBV28 and J usage is TRBJ2-7; TRBD1 matches at 11 bases. Germline V gives CDR1 MDHEN, CDR2 SYDVKM. With 3 bases clipped from V and 5 bases from J, the junction kept 6 bases outside the gene matches. This CDR3 region has 15 residues. CDR3 DNA: TGTGCCAGCAGTTTTGGGGACAGGGGGTACGACGAGCAGTACTTC. Its protein is CASSFGDRGYDEQYF.

The rearrangement links TRBV28 to TRBJ2-7, with 9 bases identical to TRBD1. J lost 5 bases, V lost 6 bases, and 8 bases had no gene match. CDR3 length equals 14 residues. Germline lookup yields CDR1 MDHEN and CDR2 SYDVKM. CDR3 DNA: TGTGCCAGCAGCCCACAGGGGGCCTCTGACGAGCAGTACTTC. This sequence encodes CASSPQGASDEQYF.

This chain joins TRBV30 and TRBJ2-5; 11 nucleotides line up with TRBD2. CDR3 length: 16 amino acids. Germline V gene lookup returns CDR1 GTSNPN and CDR2 SVGIG (reference sequence). Trimming took 3 bases from V and 4 from J; bases not matched to a gene: 10. CDR3 sequence (DNA): TGTGCCTGGAGGAAGCTAGCGGGAGGATGCGGAGAGACCCAGTACTTC. Protein sequence: CAWRKLAGGCGETQYF.

CDR3 sequence: CASSFEGAGNQPQHF. The CDR3 DNA reads TGTGCCAGCAGTTTCGAGGGGGCGGGCAATCAGCCCCAGCATTTT. The chain combines TRBV28 with TRBJ1-5; 7 nucleotides line up with TRBD1. The CDR3 totals 15 residues. V lost 3 bases, J lost 2 bases, and 4 bases stayed unmatched. From germline, CDR1 is MDHEN and CDR2 SYDVKM.

The chain couples TRBV28 to TRBJ2-5; 7 bases line up with TRBD2. CDR3 length equals 13 residues. V lost 6 bases and J lost 3; bases outside the gene matches: 4. Germline values: CDR1 MDHEN, CDR2 SYDVKM. This CDR3 is CASSIGREETQYF. Written as DNA, the CDR3 is TGTGCCAGCAGCATTGGGAGGGAAGAGACCCAGTACTTC.

This clone has just one count. This chain links TRBV21-1 with TRBJ2-1; the DNA was not compared with TRBD1, the D call given in the table. TRBV21-1 is a pseudogene. The CDR3 sequence is 16 residues long. The CDR3 protein is CAGAQGSHLRYNEQFF. The CDR3 nucleotides are TGTGCCGGGGCACAGGGATCCCACTTACGATACAATGAGCAGTTCTTC.

This sequence joins TRBV2 and TRBJ2-5, with TRBD2 matching 12 bases. CDR3 length: 16 residues. V shed 3 bases, J shed 3 bases, and the junction held 5 bases outside the gene matches. Germline-derived CDR1 and CDR2 are SNHLY and FYNNEI. The DNA of the CDR3 is TGTGCCAGCAGTGAGGGGCCTAGCGGGAGGGAAGAGACCCAGTACTTC. It translates to CASSEGPSGREETQYF. The whole variable domain, remainder taken from reference TRBV2 and TRBJ2-5, is EPEVTQTPSHQVTQMGQEVILRCVPISNHLYFYWYRQILGQKVEFLVSFYNNEISEKSEIFDDQFSVERPDGSNFTLKIRSTKLEDSAMYFCASSEGPSGREETQYFGPGTRLLVL.

The chain has TRBV27 and TRBJ2-5; no clear D gene. CDR1 MNHEY and CDR2 SMNVEV come from the germline V gene (reference sequence). The V and J ends lost 5 bases and 0 bases respectively, with 4 bases between them. The CDR3 contains 12 residues. The CDR3 protein is CASSPYQETQYF. The CDR3 DNA follows: TGTGCCAGCAGTCCCTACCAAGAGACCCAGTACTTC.

V is TRBV7-8 and J is TRBJ2-1, with 9 bases identical to TRBD2. The CDR3 contains 19 residues. V shed 3 bases, J shed 4 bases, and the junction held 16 bases outside the gene matches. Germline CDR1 reads SGHVS; CDR2 reads FQNEAQ. The CDR3 DNA is TGTGCCAGCAGCTTGGGGTGGGCTAGCGGGACCCAGCGGTACAATGAGCAGTTCTTC. Protein product: CASSLGWASGTQRYNEQFF.

The J gene is TRBJ2-2, the V gene TRBV9; the match to TRBD2 covers 9 bases. The CDR3 totals 18 residues. Trimming cost V 4 bases and J 3 bases; bases outside gene matches: 13. CDR1 and CDR2 from the germline V gene are SGDLS and YYNGEE. The CDR3: CASSSERASGAHTGELFF. In DNA, the CDR3 is TGTGCCAGCAGCTCCGAACGGGCTAGCGGGGCCCACACCGGGGAGCTGTTTTTT.

This chain uses TRBV5-1 with TRBJ2-5, with 7 bases fitting TRBD1. J lost 4 bases, V lost 4 bases, and 4 bases had no gene match. CDR3 size: 13 residues. The germline V gene encodes CDR1 SGHRS and CDR2 YFSETQ. CDR3 protein: CASSKGAGETQYF. In nucleotides, the CDR3 is TGCGCCAGCAGCAAGGGGGCGGGAGAGACCCAGTACTTC.

The rearrangement joins TRBV4-2 to TRBJ2-5, with 10 nucleotides matching TRBD2. Unmatched junction bases numbered 12, after V lost 4 bases and J lost 4 bases. CDR1 LGHNA and CDR2 YNFKEQ come from the germline V gene. The CDR3 consists of 17 residues. CDR3 sequence: CASSPSPASGGAETQYF. In DNA, the CDR3 is TGTGCCAGCAGCCCCTCGCCGGCTAGCGGGGGAGCAGAGACCCAGTACTTC.

This clone was counted a single time. The CDR3 DNA follows: TGTGCCAGCAGTGGGGGTGACGGGAGGCCCACAGATACGCAGTATTTT. It encodes CASSGGDGRPTDTQYF. The chain uses TRBV25-1 and TRBJ2-3, with TRBD2 identical over 7 bases. This CDR3 spans 16 amino acids. The junction had 9 bases not matched to a gene; V was cut back by 4 bases and J by 2 bases. Germline CDR1 is MGHDK and CDR2 is SYGVNS.

This clone was detected only a few times. The CDR3, as DNA: TGTGCCAGTAGGGGGACAGGGGGCAATCGCTACGAGCAGTACTTC. It translates to CASRGTGGNRYEQYF. The chain uses TRBV19 and TRBJ2-7; 12 bases line up with TRBD1. This CDR3 is 15 amino acids long. J lost 3 bases, V lost 6 bases, and 6 bases had no gene match. Germline CDR1 LNHDA, CDR2 SQIVND (reference sequence). Full variable domain (missing parts from reference TRBV19 and TRBJ2-7): DGGITQSPKYLFRKEGQNVTLSCEQNLNHDAMYWYRQDPGQGLRLIYYSQIVNDFQKGDIAEGYSVSREKKESFPLTVTSAQKNPTAFYLCASRGTGGNRYEQYFGPGTRLTVT.

V and J are TRBV11-2 and TRBJ2-5; tentatively, D is TRBD2 (5 bases). The ends were cut back, 0 bases at V and 1 base at J, with 21 bases in the middle. The CDR3 is made up of 19 amino acids. Germline V gene lookup returns CDR1 SGHAT and CDR2 FQNNGV. The CDR3 coding sequence is TGTGCCAGCAGCTTAGATTGGCTAGCTGGTTTAGCCACCCAAGAGACCCAGTACTTC. Protein: CASSLDWLAGLATQETQYF.

The V call is TRBV14, the J call TRBJ2-2; 13 bases align to TRBD2. This CDR3 contains 17 residues. J was trimmed by 5 bases and V by 6 bases; bases with no gene match: 9. Germline V gene data show CDR1 as SGHDN and CDR2 as FVKESK. For the CDR3, the DNA is TGTGCCAGCAGGCAACTAGCGGGAGGGCCAGGGACCGGGGAGCTGTTTTTT. Its translation: CASRQLAGGPGTGELFF.

V usage is TRBV19 and J usage is TRBJ2-7; tentatively, D is TRBD2 (6 bases). The germline V gene has CDR1 LNHDA and CDR2 SQIVND (reference sequence). The V end was cut by 5 bases, the J end by 3 bases, with 20 bases between. The CDR3 has 16 residues. CDR3 sequence (DNA): TGTGCCAGTAGTCCTCGTGTTAGCGGTCCTATCTACGAGCAGTACTTC. This sequence encodes CASSPRVSGPIYEQYF.

The sample holds one count of this clone. The genes are TRBV7-9 and TRBJ2-7, with D maybe TRBD1 (6 bases). The CDR3 contains 13 residues. V gave up 5 bases and J gave up 3 bases, with 11 bases separating them. Per the germline V gene, CDR1 is SEHNR and CDR2 is FQNEAQ (reference sequence). In DNA, the CDR3 is TGTGCCAGCAGCCAGGACAGTAGCTACGAGCAGTACTTC. Translation: CASSQDSSYEQYF.

This sequence joins TRBV4-3 and TRBJ1-2; TRBD1 is a possible D gene (6 bases). This CDR3 is built from 15 residues. Germline V CDR1 and CDR2: LGHNA, YSLEER. V lost 0 bases and J lost 8, with 16 bases in between. CDR3 bases: TGCGCCAGCAGCCAAGATGCAACAGGGATCGGGGGCTACACCTTC. Its translation is CASSQDATGIGGYTF.

The CDR3 here is CATSTSGAYEQYF. CDR3 DNA sequence: TGTGCCACCTCCACGTCGGGTGCCTACGAGCAGTACTTC. This rearrangement joins TRBV15 to TRBJ2-7; no reliable D call. The germline V and J ends were trimmed by 8 bases and 2 bases, with 13 bases remaining between them. This CDR3 region has 13 residues. From germline, CDR1 is LNHNV and CDR2 YYDKDF (reference sequence).

The CDR3 loop reads CASSLGTGSSYEQYF. CDR3 DNA sequence: TGTGCCAGCAGCTTAGGCACAGGGAGCTCCTACGAGCAGTACTTC. The chain employs TRBV7-9 and TRBJ2-7, with D perhaps TRBD1 (6 bases). The CDR3 runs to 15 residues. Germline V gene data show CDR1 as SEHNR and CDR2 as FQNEAQ (reference sequence). V was clipped by 1 base and J by 0 bases, with 10 bases between them.

The V and J genes are TRBV18 and TRBJ1-4; 9 bases are a match to TRBD1. V was clipped by 6 bases and J by 1 base; unmatched bases: 12. Looked up from germline, CDR1 is KGHSH and CDR2 is LQKENI. This CDR3 contains 18 residues. As DNA, the CDR3 is TGTGCCAGCTCGTGTCCGGGACAGGGAATTGTAACTAATGAAAAACTGTTTTTT. As protein: CASSCPGQGIVTNEKLFF.